This T cell receptor beta chain was sequenced in a study of blood T cell repertoires in COVID-19. Overall study: Samples taken during acute and convalescent COVID-19 were collected in the United States, Italy and Spain.

The age range of participants was about 18 to 89 years, with residence in 20 to 25 US areas. Participants' reported clinical history set cohort assignment. J was trimmed by 4 bases and V by 6 bases; bases with no gene match: 3. CDR1 is KGHSH and CDR2 is LQKENI in the germline V gene. The CDR3 loop spans 13 amino acids. In the source study's methods: Estimation of nucleated cell counts relied on the amplification of reference gene primers. The assay was immunoSEQ multiplex PCR, and TCRdb's table has in-frame clones only and misses some. V and J calls and clone size follow that table, whereas D and trimming were derived from the DNA. The table records 400,000 to 550,000 clones, nearly 90% of them present only once.

This TCR derives from a woman under 30 with acute COVID-19. Sequenced sample: PBMCs or T cells enriched from blood (not recorded which). V is TRBV18 and J is TRBJ1-5, with 7 bases that match TRBD1. CDR3 DNA: TGTGCCAGCTCCACAGGGGTTAATCAGCCCCAGCATTTT. Its translation: CASSTGVNQPQHF.